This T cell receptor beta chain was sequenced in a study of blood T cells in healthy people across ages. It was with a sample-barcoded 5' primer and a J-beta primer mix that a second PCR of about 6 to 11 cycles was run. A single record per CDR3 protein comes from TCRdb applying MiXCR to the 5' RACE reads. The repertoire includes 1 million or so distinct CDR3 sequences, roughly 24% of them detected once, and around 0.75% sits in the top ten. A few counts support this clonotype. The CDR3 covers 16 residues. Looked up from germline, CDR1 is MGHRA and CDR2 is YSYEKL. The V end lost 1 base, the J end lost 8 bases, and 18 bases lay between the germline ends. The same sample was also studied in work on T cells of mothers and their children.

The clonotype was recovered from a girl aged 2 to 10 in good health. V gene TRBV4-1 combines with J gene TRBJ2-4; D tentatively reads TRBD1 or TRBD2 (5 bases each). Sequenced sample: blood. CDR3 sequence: CASSQATRQKGYIQYF. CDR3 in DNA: TGCGCCAGCAGCCAAGCAACTAGACAGAAGGGGTACATTCAGTACTTC.